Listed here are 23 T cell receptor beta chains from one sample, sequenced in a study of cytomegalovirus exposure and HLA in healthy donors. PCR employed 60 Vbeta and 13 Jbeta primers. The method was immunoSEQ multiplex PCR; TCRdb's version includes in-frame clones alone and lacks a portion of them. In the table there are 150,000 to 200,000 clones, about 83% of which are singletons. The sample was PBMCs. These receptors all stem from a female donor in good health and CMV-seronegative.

The CDR3 is CASSLVAGDNYGYTF. DNA of the CDR3: TGCGCCAGCAGCTTGGTGGCAGGGGATAACTATGGCTACACCTTC. The chain has TRBV5-1 and TRBJ1-2, with D maybe TRBD1 (6 bases). The CDR3 is 15 amino acids. Germline V gene data show CDR1 as SGHRS and CDR2 as YFSETQ. Trimming cost V 0 bases and J 1 base, with 10 bases left between them.

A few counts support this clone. The CDR3 coding sequence is TGCGCCAGCAGCACTGGACAGGAGCAAGAGACCCAGTACTTC. It encodes CASSTGQEQETQYF. This sequence joins TRBV5-1 and TRBJ2-5, with TRBD1 matching 7 bases. From germline, CDR1 is SGHRS and CDR2 YFSETQ. The CDR3 runs 14 residues. V lost 4 bases, J lost 2 bases, and 5 bases stayed unmatched.

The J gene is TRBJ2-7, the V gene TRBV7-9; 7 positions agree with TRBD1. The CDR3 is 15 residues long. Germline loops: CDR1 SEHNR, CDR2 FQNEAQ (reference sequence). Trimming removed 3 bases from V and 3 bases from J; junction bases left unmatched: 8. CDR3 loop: CASSFTRQGVYEQYF. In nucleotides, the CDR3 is TGTGCCAGCAGCTTTACGAGACAGGGAGTCTACGAGCAGTACTTC.

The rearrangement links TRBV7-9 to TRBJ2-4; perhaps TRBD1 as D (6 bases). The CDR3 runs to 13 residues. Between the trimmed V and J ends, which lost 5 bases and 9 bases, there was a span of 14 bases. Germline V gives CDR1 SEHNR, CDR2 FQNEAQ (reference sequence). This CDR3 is CASSANRVGIQYF. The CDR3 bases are TGTGCCAGCAGCGCCAACAGGGTGGGCATTCAGTACTTC.

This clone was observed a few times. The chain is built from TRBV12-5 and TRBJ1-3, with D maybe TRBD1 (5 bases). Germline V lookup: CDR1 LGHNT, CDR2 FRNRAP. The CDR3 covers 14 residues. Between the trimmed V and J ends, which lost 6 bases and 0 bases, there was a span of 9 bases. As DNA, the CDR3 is TGTGCTAGTGGCGCAGGGAACTCTGGAAACACCATATATTTT. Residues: CASGAGNSGNTIYF.

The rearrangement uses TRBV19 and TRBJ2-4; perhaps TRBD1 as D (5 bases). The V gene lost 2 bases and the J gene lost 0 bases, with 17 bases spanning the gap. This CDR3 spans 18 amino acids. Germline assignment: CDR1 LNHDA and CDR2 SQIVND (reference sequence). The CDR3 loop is CASSIKEVGALAKNIQYF. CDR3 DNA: TGTGCCAGTAGTATAAAAGAGGTTGGGGCCCTAGCCAAAAACATTCAGTACTTC.

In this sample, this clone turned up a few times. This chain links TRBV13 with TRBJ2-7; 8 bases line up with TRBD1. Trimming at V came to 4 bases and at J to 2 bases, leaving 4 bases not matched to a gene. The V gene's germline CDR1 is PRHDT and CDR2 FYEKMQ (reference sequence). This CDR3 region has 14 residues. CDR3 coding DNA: TGTGCCAGCAGCTGGGGACAGGTCGCCTACGAGCAGTACTTC. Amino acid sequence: CASSWGQVAYEQYF.

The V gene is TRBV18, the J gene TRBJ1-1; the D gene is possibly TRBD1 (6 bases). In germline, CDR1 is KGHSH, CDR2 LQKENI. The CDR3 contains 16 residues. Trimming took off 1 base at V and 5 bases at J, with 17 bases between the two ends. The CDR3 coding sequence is TGTGCCAGCTCACCACGGGACACTATTATTCTAACTGAAGCTTTCTTT. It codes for CASSPRDTIILTEAFF. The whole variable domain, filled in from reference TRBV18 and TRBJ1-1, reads NAGVMQNPRHLVRRRGQEARLRCSPMKGHSHVYWYRQLPEEGLKFMVYLQKENIIDESGMPKERFSAEFPKEGPSILRIQQVVRGDSAAYFCASSPRDTIILTEAFFGQGTRLTVV.

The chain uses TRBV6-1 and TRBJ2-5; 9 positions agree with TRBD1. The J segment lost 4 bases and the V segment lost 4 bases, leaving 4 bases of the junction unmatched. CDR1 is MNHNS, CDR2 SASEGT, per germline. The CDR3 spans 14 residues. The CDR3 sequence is CASSVGTGRETQYF. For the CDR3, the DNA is TGTGCCAGCAGTGTCGGGACAGGGAGAGAGACCCAGTACTTC.

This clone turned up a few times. The CDR3 coding sequence is TGTGCCTGGAGTGTACTGACAGGGGTAGGCGAGCAGTACTTC. Protein sequence: CAWSVLTGVGEQYF. The chain employs TRBV30 and TRBJ2-7; 8 bases line up with TRBD1. Germline-derived CDR1 and CDR2 are GTSNPN and SVGIG (reference sequence). The CDR3 runs 14 residues. J lost 6 bases, V lost 0 bases, and 7 bases had no gene match.

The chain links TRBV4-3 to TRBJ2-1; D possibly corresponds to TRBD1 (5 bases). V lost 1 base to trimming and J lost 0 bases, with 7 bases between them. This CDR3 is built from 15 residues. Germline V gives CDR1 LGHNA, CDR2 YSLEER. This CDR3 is CASSQVDSSYNEQFF. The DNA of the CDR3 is TGCGCCAGCAGCCAAGTAGACAGCTCCTACAATGAGCAGTTCTTC.

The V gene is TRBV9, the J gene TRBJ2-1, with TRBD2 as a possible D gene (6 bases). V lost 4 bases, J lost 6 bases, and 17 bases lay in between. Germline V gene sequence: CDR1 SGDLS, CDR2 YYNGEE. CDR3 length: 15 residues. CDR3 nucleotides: TGTGCCAGCAGCCCACGACTAGTCTCCGTCAATGAGCAGTTCTTC. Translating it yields CASSPRLVSVNEQFF.

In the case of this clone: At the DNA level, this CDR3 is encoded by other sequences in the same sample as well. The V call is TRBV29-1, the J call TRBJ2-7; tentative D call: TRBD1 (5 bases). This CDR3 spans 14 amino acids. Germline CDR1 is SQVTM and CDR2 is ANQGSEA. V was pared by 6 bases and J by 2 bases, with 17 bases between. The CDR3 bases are TGCAGCGTAAGGGGCGCAAGACCGGCCTACGAGCAGTACTTC. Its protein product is CSVRGARPAYEQYF.

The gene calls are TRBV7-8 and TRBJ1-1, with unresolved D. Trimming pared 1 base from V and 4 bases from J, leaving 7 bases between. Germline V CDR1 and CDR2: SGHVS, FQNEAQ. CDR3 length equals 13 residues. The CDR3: CASSLDRSTEAFF. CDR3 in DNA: TGTGCCAGCAGCTTAGACCGGAGCACTGAAGCTTTCTTT.

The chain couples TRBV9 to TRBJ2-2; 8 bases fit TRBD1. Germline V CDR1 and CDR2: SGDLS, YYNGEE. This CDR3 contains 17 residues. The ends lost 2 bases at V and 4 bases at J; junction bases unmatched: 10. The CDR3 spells CASSVFQGARITGELFF. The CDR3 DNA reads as TGTGCCAGCAGCGTCTTCCAGGGGGCGCGAATCACCGGGGAGCTGTTTTTT.

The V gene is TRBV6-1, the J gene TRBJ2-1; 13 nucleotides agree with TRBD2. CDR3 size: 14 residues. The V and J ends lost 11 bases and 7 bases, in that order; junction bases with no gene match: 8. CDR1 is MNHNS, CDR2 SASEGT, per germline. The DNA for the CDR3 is TGTGCCGGCTGGACTAGCGGGAGTTTTAATGAGCAGTTCTTC. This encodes CAGWTSGSFNEQFF.

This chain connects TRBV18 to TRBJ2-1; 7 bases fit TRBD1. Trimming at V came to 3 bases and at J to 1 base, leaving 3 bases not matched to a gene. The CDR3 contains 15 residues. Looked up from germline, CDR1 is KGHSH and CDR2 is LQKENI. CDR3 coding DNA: TGTGCCAGCTCACCGGGACAGACTTCCTACAATGAGCAGTTCTTC. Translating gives CASSPGQTSYNEQFF.

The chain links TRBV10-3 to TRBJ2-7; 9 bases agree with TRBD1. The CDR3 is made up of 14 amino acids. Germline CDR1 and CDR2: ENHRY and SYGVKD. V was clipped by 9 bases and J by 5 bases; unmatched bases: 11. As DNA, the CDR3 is TGTGCCATAGCCTCGGGACAGGGAGGCGACGAGCAGTACTTC. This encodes CAIASGQGGDEQYF.

In DNA, the CDR3 is TGTGCCAGCAGTTACTGGGCAGGGGACACTGAAGCTTTCTTT. Its translation is CASSYWAGDTEAFF. V usage is TRBV6-5 and J usage is TRBJ1-1, with TRBD1 as a possible D gene (6 bases). V lost 1 base and J 3 bases, leaving 9 bases between the germline ends. Germline assignment: CDR1 MNHEY and CDR2 SVGAGI. CDR3 size: 14 residues.

CDR3 coding DNA: TGTGCCAGCAGTCGCTACAGGGGTAATCAGCCCCAGCATTTT. The encoded protein is CASSRYRGNQPQHF. The genes are TRBV6-5 and TRBJ1-5; 7 bases agree with TRBD1. CDR1 is MNHEY and CDR2 is SVGAGI in the germline V gene. The CDR3 totals 14 residues. Trimming at V came to 5 bases and at J to 4 bases, leaving 5 bases not matched to a gene.

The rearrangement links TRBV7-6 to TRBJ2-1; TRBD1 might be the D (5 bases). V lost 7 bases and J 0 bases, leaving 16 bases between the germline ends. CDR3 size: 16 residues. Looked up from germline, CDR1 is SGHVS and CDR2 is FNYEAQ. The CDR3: CASIEGVDSSYNEQFF. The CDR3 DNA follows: TGTGCCAGCATCGAAGGGGTAGATAGCTCCTACAATGAGCAGTTCTTC.

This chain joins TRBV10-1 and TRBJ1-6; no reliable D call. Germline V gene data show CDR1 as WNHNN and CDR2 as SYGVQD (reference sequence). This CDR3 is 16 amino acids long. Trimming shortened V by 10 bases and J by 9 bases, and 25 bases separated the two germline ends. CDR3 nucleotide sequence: TGCGCCATGCAGAAGGATCGGGGAAAGGGAGGTTCACCCCTCCACTTT. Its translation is CAMQKDRGKGGSPLHF.

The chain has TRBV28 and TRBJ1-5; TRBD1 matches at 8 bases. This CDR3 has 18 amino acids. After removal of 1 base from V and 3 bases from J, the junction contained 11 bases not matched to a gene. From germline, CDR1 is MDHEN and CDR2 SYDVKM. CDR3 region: CASSLYPRTGRNNQPQHF. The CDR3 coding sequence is TGTGCCAGCAGTTTATACCCTAGGACAGGGCGGAACAATCAGCCCCAGCATTTT.